These 16 T cell receptor beta chains originate from one sample sequenced in a study of cytomegalovirus exposure and HLA in healthy donors. Use of 60 Vbeta and 13 Jbeta primers characterized the PCR. Here immunoSEQ multiplex PCR was the method, and the copy in TCRdb shows in-frame clones only, minus some. The sample lists under 300,000 clones, just under 85% occurring once. The specimen sequenced was PBMCs. The origin of the receptors is a woman in her 40s in good health and CMV-seropositive.

The CDR3 loop is CASGRGTANTGELFF. In DNA, the CDR3 is TGTGCCTCCGGGAGGGGGACAGCTAACACCGGGGAGCTGTTTTTT. The V gene is TRBV10-3, the J gene TRBJ2-2, with D possibly TRBD2 on 8 matching bases. Germline V CDR1 and CDR2: ENHRY, SYGVKD. V lost 11 bases, J lost 2 bases, and 18 bases lay in between. The CDR3 loop spans 15 amino acids.

The J gene is TRBJ2-2, the V gene TRBV29-1; no firm D call. The CDR3 covers 13 residues. V was pared by 2 bases and J by 6 bases, with 10 bases between. Germline CDR1 is SQVTM and CDR2 is ANQGSEA. Written as DNA, the CDR3 is TGCAGCGTTGAACCCTCTAGGTCCGGGGAGCTGTTTTTT. Translating gives CSVEPSRSGELFF.

Only one count was recorded for this clone. J is TRBJ2-2 and V is TRBV19, with D possibly being TRBD1 (7 bases). Looked up from germline, CDR1 is LNHDA and CDR2 is SQIVND (reference sequence). CDR3 length equals 16 residues. Trimming took off 7 bases at V and 5 bases at J, with 20 bases between the two ends. Here the CDR3 reads CASKPRQGGKTGELFF. The CDR3 region has the DNA TGTGCCAGTAAGCCCAGACAGGGAGGAAAAACCGGGGAGCTGTTTTTT. The full variable domain, its missing parts supplied by reference TRBV19 and TRBJ2-2, is DGGITQSPKYLFRKEGQNVTLSCEQNLNHDAMYWYRQDPGQGLRLIYYSQIVNDFQKGDIAEGYSVSREKKESFPLTVTSAQKNPTAFYLCASKPRQGGKTGELFFGEGSRLTVL.

This clone was seen once. The rearrangement joins TRBV7-3 to TRBJ1-1; D gene unclear. CDR1 is SGHTA, CDR2 FQGTGA, per germline. Trimming took off 2 bases at V and 0 bases at J, with 16 bases between the two ends. This CDR3 is built from 17 residues. The CDR3 coding sequence is TGTGCCAGCAGCTTATCGTCCAAACCGCCTATGAACACTGAAGCTTTCTTT. Encoded protein: CASSLSSKPPMNTEAFF.

Worth noting for this clone: Other nucleotide sequences from this sample produce the same CDR3. This chain uses TRBV7-9 with TRBJ1-1; maybe TRBD1 (5 bases). The CDR3 totals 14 residues. V lost 1 base, J lost 1 base, and 7 bases lay in between. Germline loops: CDR1 SEHNR, CDR2 FQNEAQ (reference sequence). CDR3 nucleotides: TGTGCCAGCAGCTTAGGGGGCGCGAACACTGAAGCTTTCTTT. Amino acid sequence: CASSLGGANTEAFF.

This clone was seen only a few times. This rearrangement joins TRBV28 to TRBJ1-1; D unresolved. Trimming left V 2 bases short and J 5 bases short, with 6 bases between. The CDR3 loop spans 12 amino acids. Germline CDR1 MDHEN, CDR2 SYDVKM. The CDR3 coding sequence is TGTGCCAGCAGTTTAGTGAGGACTGAAGCTTTCTTT. It is translated as CASSLVRTEAFF.

This chain links TRBV21-1 with TRBJ2-7; the D call TRBD2 from the table was never checked on the DNA. TRBV21-1 is classified as a pseudogene. The CDR3 spans 14 residues. CDR3 amino acids: CASSYREGPYEQYF. CDR3 bases: TGTGCCAGCAGTTACCGGGAGGGCCCCTACGAGCAGTACTTC.

This chain links TRBV7-9 with TRBJ1-2; 9 bases agree with TRBD1. J lost 7 bases, V lost 5 bases, and 14 bases had no gene match. This CDR3 spans 16 amino acids. The V gene's germline CDR1 is SEHNR and CDR2 FQNEAQ (reference sequence). The CDR3: CASSRLWDRASGGYTF. The CDR3 region has the DNA TGTGCCAGCAGCCGGCTATGGGACAGGGCATCGGGTGGCTACACCTTC.

V gene TRBV27 combines with J gene TRBJ1-1, with 8 bases that match TRBD1. CDR1 is MNHEY and CDR2 is SMNVEV in the germline V gene (reference sequence). V trimming: 3 bases; J trimming: 1 base; junction bases outside the gene matches: 1. The CDR3 contains 14 residues. This CDR3 reads CASSFTGGNTEAFF. The CDR3 DNA follows: TGTGCCAGCAGTTTCACAGGGGGGAACACTGAAGCTTTCTTT.

CDR3 nucleotides: TGTGCCAGCAGTTTCGGCAGGGCGTACGAGCAGTACTTC. Translating it yields CASSFGRAYEQYF. The chain employs TRBV27 and TRBJ2-5; D possibly corresponds to TRBD1 (5 bases). Judging by the DNA end, TRBJ2-7 fits better; the J call may be wrong. Per the germline V gene, CDR1 is MNHEY and CDR2 is SMNVEV (reference sequence). The CDR3 loop spans 13 amino acids.

The chain employs TRBV13 and TRBJ2-1; 10 nucleotides line up with TRBD2. With 5 bases clipped from V and 7 bases from J, the junction kept 11 bases outside the gene matches. Germline CDR1 and CDR2: PRHDT and FYEKMQ (reference sequence). The CDR3 extends over 16 amino acids. The CDR3 here is CASSALSSGSWNEQFF. The CDR3 nucleotides read TGTGCCAGCAGCGCCTTGTCTAGCGGGAGCTGGAATGAGCAGTTCTTC.

This chain connects TRBV2 to TRBJ1-6; 9 bases are shared with TRBD1. The V gene end was trimmed by 6 bases and the J gene end by 7 bases; junction bases not matched to a gene: 4. The CDR3 is 14 residues long. Germline V lookup: CDR1 SNHLY, CDR2 FYNNEI. The CDR3 loop reads CASREQGANSPLHF. CDR3 in DNA: TGTGCCAGCAGGGAACAGGGGGCAAATTCACCCCTCCACTTT.

This chain uses TRBV6-6 with TRBJ2-3; 11 bases align to TRBD2. CDR3 length: 16 residues. V was clipped by 8 bases and J by 4 bases; unmatched bases: 11. From germline, CDR1 is MNHNY and CDR2 SVGAGI (reference sequence). CDR3 bases: TGTGCCAGCGCTGTGACTAGCGGGGAAGGCGCAGATACGCAGTATTTT. Translation: CASAVTSGEGADTQYF.

This sequence joins TRBV27 and TRBJ2-1, with 7 bases that match TRBD2. After removal of 8 bases from V and 4 bases from J, the junction contained 8 bases not matched to a gene. The germline V gene encodes CDR1 MNHEY and CDR2 SMNVEV (reference sequence). This CDR3 contains 14 residues. The CDR3 reads CASPPASGYNEQFF. CDR3 nucleotide sequence: TGTGCCAGCCCGCCGGCTAGCGGTTACAATGAGCAGTTCTTC.

CDR3 sequence: CASSLVGQGVGELFF. CDR3 coding DNA: TGTGCCAGCAGTCTCGTGGGACAGGGTGTCGGGGAGCTGTTTTTT. J is TRBJ2-2 and V is TRBV9; 9 bases match TRBD1. This CDR3 is 15 amino acids long. Trimming cost V 5 bases and J 7 bases; bases outside gene matches: 9. The V gene's germline CDR1 is SGDLS and CDR2 YYNGEE.

V and J are TRBV6-5 and TRBJ1-2, with D hard to call. From germline, CDR1 is MNHEY and CDR2 SVGAGI. V dropped 5 bases and J dropped 3 bases, with 16 bases sitting between them. The CDR3 contains 15 residues. The DNA for the CDR3 is TGTGCCAGCAGTCCGACGGGGAATGGCGACTATGGCTACACCTTC. Translated: CASSPTGNGDYGYTF.